Shown below are 8 T cell receptor beta chains from a single sample sequenced in a study of cytomegalovirus exposure and HLA in healthy donors. The PCR was carried out with 60 Vbeta primers and 13 Jbeta primers. Method: immunoSEQ multiplex PCR; TCRdb's copy keeps in-frame clones and lacks some. Here the sample spans some 150,000 clones, around 79% being singletons. Material: PBMCs. The receptors originated from a man younger than 45 in good health and CMV-seropositive.

The chain employs TRBV29-1 and TRBJ1-2, with 9 bases lining up with TRBD1. The CDR3 length is 17 residues. Trimming cost V 3 bases and J 2 bases; bases outside gene matches: 13. Germline CDR1 and CDR2: SQVTM and ANQGSEA. This chain's CDR3 is CSVEGDPGTGLNYGYTF. The CDR3, as DNA: TGCAGCGTTGAGGGGGACCCTGGGACAGGGTTAAACTATGGCTACACCTTC.

The V and J genes are TRBV5-1 and TRBJ2-7; tentative D call: TRBD2 (5 bases). CDR3 length equals 13 residues. CDR1 is SGHRS and CDR2 is YFSETQ in the germline V gene. With 0 bases removed from V and 6 bases from J, the gap between germline ends came to 10 bases. CDR3 in DNA: TGCGCCAGCAGCTTGGGGGCGGGTCTCGAGCAGTACTTC. This codes for CASSLGAGLEQYF. The full variable domain, its missing parts supplied by reference TRBV5-1 and TRBJ2-7, is KAGVTQTPRYLIKTRGQQVTLSCSPISGHRSVSWYQQTPGQGLQFLFEYFSETQRNKGNFPGRFSGRQFSNSRSEMNVSTLELGDSALYLCASSLGAGLEQYFGPGTRLTVT.

The table lists this clone with a count of one. The CDR3 loop is CAWSVQLPGTGEAFF. The DNA for the CDR3 is TGTGCCTGGAGTGTACAACTCCCCGGGACAGGAGAAGCTTTCTTT. The V and J genes are TRBV30 and TRBJ1-1; 8 nucleotides line up with TRBD1. The V gene end was trimmed by 0 bases and the J gene end by 8 bases; junction bases not matched to a gene: 11. Germline CDR1 GTSNPN, CDR2 SVGIG (reference sequence). The CDR3 contains 15 residues.

The sample holds one count of this clone. This chain links TRBV7-9 with TRBJ2-5; D not resolved. The DNA end lines up better with TRBJ2-7; the J call may be wrong. The germline V gene encodes CDR1 SEHNR and CDR2 FQNEAQ (reference sequence). This CDR3 has 12 residues. The CDR3 DNA sequence: TGTGCCAGCAGCCCCCCTAGCTACGAGCAGTACTTC. As protein: CASSPPSYEQYF.

This clone came up once. One junction end disagrees with the germline gene, perhaps due to a read error. The V and J genes are TRBV7-2 and TRBJ2-3, with D possibly TRBD2 on 5 matching bases. Germline loops: CDR1 SGHTA, CDR2 FQGNSA. This CDR3 has 14 amino acids. CDR3 amino acids: CASSLALPRDTQYF. The CDR3 DNA reads as TGTGCCAGCAGCCTAGCACTCCCCCGGGATACGCAGTATTTT.

The table lists this clone with a few counts. The J gene is TRBJ2-3, the V gene TRBV4-1, with D maybe TRBD2 (6 bases). V was shortened by 7 bases and J by 2 bases, with 13 bases between the two germline ends. There are 14 residues in the CDR3. The germline CDR1 and CDR2 sequences are MGHRA and YSYEKL. The CDR3 DNA sequence: TGCGCCAGCACTCCCAGCGGGTACACAGATACGCAGTATTTT. This translates into CASTPSGYTDTQYF.

This clone was seen only once. J is TRBJ2-1 and V is TRBV6-5; D not resolved. V lost 0 bases to trimming and J lost 10 bases, with 10 bases between them. Germline V CDR1 and CDR2: MNHEY, SVGAGI. The CDR3 is made up of 13 amino acids. CDR3 in amino acids: CASSYSSAVEQFF. The CDR3 DNA sequence: TGTGCCAGCAGTTACTCGTCGGCGGTCGAGCAGTTCTTC.

The chain couples TRBV28 to TRBJ2-7, with D perhaps matching TRBD1 (5 bases). The ends were cut back, 2 bases at V and 2 bases at J, with 7 bases in the middle. CDR3 size: 13 residues. Germline CDR1 and CDR2: MDHEN and SYDVKM. DNA for the CDR3: TGTGCCAGCAGTTTAGACAGAGCCTACGAGCAGTACTTC. The encoded protein is CASSLDRAYEQYF.